This T cell receptor beta chain was retrieved from a study of T-cell memory formation after mild COVID-19. 5'RACE, which relied on constant-segment primers, yielded TCR alpha and TCR beta cDNA libraries carrying sample barcodes and UMIs. Via MiXCR, TCRdb re-called the 5' RACE reads, giving one row per CDR3 protein. The top ten clones hold more than 9% of a sample with under 550,000 distinct CDR3 sequences, roughly 20% of them seen once. With 3 bases removed from V and 4 bases from J, the gap between germline ends came to 9 bases. The CDR3 runs 13 residues. Germline CDR1 reads KGHSH; CDR2 reads LQKENI.

This TCR derives from an adult woman who had mild COVID-19 (a few samples of this study predate the infection). Cell type and time point are not known. Sequencing was performed on PBMCs or a T cell subset sorted from them (not recorded which). The chain is built from TRBV18 and TRBJ1-1; D possibly corresponds to TRBD1 (5 bases). The CDR3: CASSPPQGTEAFF. CDR3 nucleotide sequence: TGTGCCAGCTCACCCCCTCAGGGCACTGAAGCTTTCTTT.